The rows below give T cell receptor beta chains drawn from one sample of a study of shared clonotypes between healthy human individuals. TCRdb keeps only in-frame clones here, not all; method: immunoSEQ multiplex PCR. Among roughly 2,300,000 clones listed, approximately 90% were seen once. Sample: naive CD4+ T cells from PBMCs. Every receptor here comes from a man younger than 30 in good health. Some clones in this sample may be carry-over from other donors' samples. Each CDR3 is given with its conserved first and last residue. Fields, in order: V gene, J gene, clone size, D gene, CDR3 DNA, CDR3 protein. D genes are given only for firm matches. Expanded clones are given a class, and other clones once, few, many or no size at all.

V gene: TRBV2
J gene: TRBJ1-1
clone size: -
D gene: TRBD1
CDR3 DNA: TGTGCCAGCACTCCGGACAGGCAAATGGTAGCTTTCTTT
CDR3 protein: CASTPDRQMVAFF

V gene: TRBV29-1
J gene: TRBJ2-1
clone size: -
D gene: -
CDR3 DNA: TGCAGCGTTGCGGGGACCCCCAGGGCCTACAATGAGCAGTTCTTC
CDR3 protein: CSVAGTPRAYNEQFF

V gene: TRBV6-1
J gene: TRBJ2-3
clone size: -
D gene: -
CDR3 DNA: TGTGCCAGCAGCCGAACCGGGGCTGGGCAGTATTTT
CDR3 protein: CASSRTGAGQYF

V gene: TRBV18
J gene: TRBJ1-1
clone size: few
D gene: TRBD1
CDR3 DNA: TGTGCCAGCTCACCGGACAGGGTTAGCACTGAAGCTTTCTTT
CDR3 protein: CASSPDRVSTEAFF

V gene: TRBV19
J gene: TRBJ1-1
clone size: -
D gene: -
CDR3 DNA: TGTGCCAGTAGGGAAACTGAAGCTTTCTTT
CDR3 protein: CASRETEAFF

V gene: TRBV5-1
J gene: TRBJ1-1
clone size: -
D gene: -
CDR3 DNA: TGCGCCAGCAGCTTGGGACAGACCATGAACACTGAAGCTTTCTTT
CDR3 protein: CASSLGQTMNTEAFF

V gene: TRBV2
J gene: TRBJ2-1
clone size: -
D gene: -
CDR3 DNA: TGTGCCAGCAGTGAGCAGGGGAATTCGTTGGGTGAGCAGTTCTTC
CDR3 protein: CASSEQGNSLGEQFF

V gene: TRBV30
J gene: TRBJ2-5
clone size: -
D gene: -
CDR3 DNA: TGTGCCTGGAGAGTCGAAGAGACCCAGTACTTC
CDR3 protein: CAWRVEETQYF

V gene: TRBV27
J gene: TRBJ1-1
clone size: few
D gene: -
CDR3 DNA: TGTGCCAGCAGTTTAAACAGGAACACTGAAGCTTTCTTT
CDR3 protein: CASSLNRNTEAFF

V gene: TRBV5-1
J gene: TRBJ2-5
clone size: -
D gene: TRBD2
CDR3 DNA: TGCGCCAGCAGGCCGGGTGATTTAGCGGGAGTGGAGACCCAGTACTTC
CDR3 protein: CASRPGDLAGVETQYF

V gene: TRBV10-3
J gene: TRBJ2-1
clone size: -
D gene: -
CDR3 DNA: TGTGCCATCAGTCCCGGTATGCTTGAGCAGTTCTTC
CDR3 protein: CAISPGMLEQFF

V gene: TRBV19
J gene: TRBJ1-4
clone size: few
D gene: -
CDR3 DNA: TGTGCCAGTAGTTCCTACACCAGCGCTAATGAAAAACTGTTTTTT
CDR3 protein: CASSSYTSANEKLFF

V gene: TRBV4-3
J gene: TRBJ2-7
clone size: -
D gene: -
CDR3 DNA: TGCGCCAGCAGCCAAGAGGTAGGGTGGCAGACCCCCTACGAGCAGTACTTC
CDR3 protein: CASSQEVGWQTPYEQYF

V gene: TRBV5-1
J gene: TRBJ1-1
clone size: -
D gene: -
CDR3 DNA: TGCGCCAGCGCCAAAGGTGGGGGTACTGAAGCTTTCTTT
CDR3 protein: CASAKGGGTEAFF

V gene: TRBV7-2
J gene: TRBJ2-5
clone size: -
D gene: -
CDR3 DNA: TGTGCCAGCAGCCCGAACGCAGAGACCCAGTACTTC
CDR3 protein: CASSPNAETQYF

V gene: TRBV7-3
J gene: TRBJ2-3
clone size: -
D gene: -
CDR3 DNA: TGTGCCAGCAGCTTAAAGGGGCTAGCAGGGGATACGCAGTATTTT
CDR3 protein: CASSLKGLAGDTQYF

V gene: TRBV5-1
J gene: TRBJ1-1
clone size: few
D gene: -
CDR3 DNA: TGCGCCAGCAGCTTGGTGGGAGGGAGCACTGAAGCTTTCTTT
CDR3 protein: CASSLVGGSTEAFF

V gene: TRBV7-2
J gene: TRBJ1-5
clone size: -
D gene: -
CDR3 DNA: TGTGCCAGCAGCTCACGGGGACCTGGCAATCAGCCCCAGCATTTT
CDR3 protein: CASSSRGPGNQPQHF

V gene: TRBV7-9
J gene: TRBJ1-5
clone size: -
D gene: -
CDR3 DNA: TGTGCCAGCAGCCGAGCTGGCTGGCAGCCCCAGCATTTT
CDR3 protein: CASSRAGWQPQHF

V gene: TRBV6-1
J gene: TRBJ1-2
clone size: -
D gene: -
CDR3 DNA: TGTGCCAGCAGTGAAGCCATCTATGGCTACACCTTC
CDR3 protein: CASSEAIYGYTF

V gene: TRBV2
J gene: TRBJ2-3
clone size: once
D gene: TRBD2
CDR3 DNA: TGTGCCAGCAGTGAGGTTAGCGGGACTACGGGGGGTACGCAGTATTTT
CDR3 protein: CASSEVSGTTGGTQYF

V gene: TRBV6-1
J gene: TRBJ2-7
clone size: -
D gene: -
CDR3 DNA: TGTGCCAGCAGTGAGCCGAAGGGGGGAGAACGATACGAGCAGTACTTC
CDR3 protein: CASSEPKGGERYEQYF

V gene: TRBV11-2
J gene: TRBJ2-2
clone size: -
D gene: TRBD2
CDR3 DNA: TGTGCCAGCAGCTTAGTGGCTAGCGGGAGCGCCGGGGAGCTGTTTTTT
CDR3 protein: CASSLVASGSAGELFF

V gene: TRBV5-1
J gene: TRBJ2-1
clone size: -
D gene: -
CDR3 DNA: TGCGCCAGCAGCTGGGGCGTCGAGCAGTTCTTC
CDR3 protein: CASSWGVEQFF

V gene: TRBV5-1
J gene: TRBJ2-1
clone size: -
D gene: -
CDR3 DNA: TGCGCCAGCAGCTTTGGGACCTCCTACAATGAGCAGTTCTTC
CDR3 protein: CASSFGTSYNEQFF

V gene: TRBV7-8
J gene: TRBJ2-3
clone size: -
D gene: -
CDR3 DNA: TGTGCCAGCAGCTTAGGGGGACCCTATACGCAGTATTTT
CDR3 protein: CASSLGGPYTQYF

V gene: TRBV7-9
J gene: TRBJ1-6
clone size: -
D gene: -
CDR3 DNA: TGTGCCAGCAGCTTAGGGAATTCACCCCTCCACTTT
CDR3 protein: CASSLGNSPLHF

V gene: TRBV5-4
J gene: TRBJ1-4
clone size: few
D gene: -
CDR3 DNA: TGTGCCAGCAGCTTATCGGGACAAAAACTGTTTTTT
CDR3 protein: CASSLSGQKLFF